The T cell receptor (beta chain) under discussion was sequenced for a study of blood T cell repertoires in COVID-19. CDR1 is MDHEN, CDR2 SYDVKM, per germline. Trimming shortened V by 3 bases and J by 4 bases, and 10 bases separated the two germline ends. This CDR3 has 14 amino acids. The study drew participants aged roughly 18 to 95 years from under 30 US areas. The protocol was immunoSEQ multiplex PCR, while the TCRdb copy is restricted to in-frame clones and leaves out a portion. The table shows 250,000 to 300,000 clones, with under 90% occurring only once. This sequence originates from a man aged 25-45 years with acute COVID-19. Sequences were obtained from PBMCs or T cells enriched from blood (not recorded which). This sequence joins TRBV28 and TRBJ2-1, with D unclear. CDR3 protein: CASSFTFRYNEQFF. The CDR3, as DNA: TGTGCCAGCAGTTTCACCTTTAGATACAATGAGCAGTTCTTC.